This is a list of T cell receptor beta chains from one sample in a study of cytomegalovirus exposure and HLA in healthy donors. The table came from immunoSEQ multiplex PCR; TCRdb's copy has only in-frame clones and leaves some out. The sample yields fewer than 180,000 clones, under 75% seen once. Source material: PBMCs. The receptor source for this set is a woman aged 55-70 years in good health and CMV-seropositive. Both conserved end residues are part of each CDR3. Not every row has a clone size; where given, it reads once, few, many or a size class.

size	V	J	length	CDR3
-	TRBV4-3	TRBJ2-7	16	CASSQVGGRASYEQYF
-	TRBV30	TRBJ2-3	15	CAWSRSGRAPDTQYF
few	TRBV7-8	TRBJ2-1	15	CASSYRGGSRFEQFF
-	TRBV9	TRBJ1-1	15	CASSPQTGSNTEAFF
once	TRBV6-5	TRBJ2-7	14	CASSPRLSSYEQYF
-	TRBV6-5	TRBJ2-2	15	CASSYSRFGAGELFF
-	TRBV29-1	TRBJ1-1	13	CSVERGSNTEAFF
-	TRBV5-1	TRBJ2-1	13	CASRLTPNNEQFF
-	TRBV28	TRBJ1-5	15	CASSAGGGSNQPQHF
-	TRBV5-8	TRBJ2-7	16	CASSLVGRGSDYEQYF
-	TRBV6-5	TRBJ1-5	15	CASSTRPLGNQPQHF
-	TRBV25-1	TRBJ1-4	14	CASSEQGLNEKLFF
-	TRBV28	TRBJ2-2	13	CASSRQGTGELFF
few	TRBV6-5	TRBJ1-2	14	CASSYNWGEAGYTF
-	TRBV27	TRBJ2-2	13	CASSQQGAGELFF
-	TRBV7-6	TRBJ2-7	15	CASSLDSSGKYEQYF
-	TRBV19	TRBJ2-1	15	CASSIYSSSYNEQFF
-	TRBV29-1	TRBJ2-5	13	CSVDSRGQETQYF
-	TRBV28	TRBJ2-7	13	CASSLVGFYEQYF
-	TRBV30	TRBJ1-4	15	CAWSGTGVANEKLFF
-	TRBV6-5	TRBJ1-1	13	CASAGQLNTEAFF
-	TRBV30	TRBJ2-6	17	CAWSSYTGGSGANVLTF
-	TRBV25-1	TRBJ1-2	13	CASRRTGNYGYTF
-	TRBV2	TRBJ2-1	14	CASRTSGMGNEQFF
few	TRBV10-1	TRBJ2-6	19	CASSASQGQLGPGANVLTF
-	TRBV19	TRBJ2-6	13	CASSPTGASVLTF
-	TRBV19	TRBJ2-6	18	CASSLLGTANSGANVLTF